The 4 T cell receptor beta chains below all came from one sample that was sequenced in a study of blood T cell repertoires in COVID-19. Sequenced by immunoSEQ multiplex PCR; TCRdb stores in-frame clones only, minus some. The data contain over 100,000 clones, approximately 83% of them singletons. Sequencing was carried out using peripheral blood. The receptors shown here come from a woman between 65 and 79 years old with acute or convalescent COVID-19.

This clone was detected only once. The chain is built from TRBV30 and TRBJ1-4; D remains ambiguous. This CDR3 contains 13 residues. The ends were cut back, 2 bases at V and 8 bases at J, with 12 bases in the middle. Germline assignment: CDR1 GTSNPN and CDR2 SVGIG (reference sequence). For the CDR3, the DNA is TGTGCCTGGAGTAGGACTGTTGGGGAAAAACTGTTTTTT. It is translated as CAWSRTVGEKLFF.

The chain has TRBV3-1 (or the pseudogene TRBV3-2) and TRBJ1-1; D may be TRBD1 (6 bases). The germline CDR1 and CDR2 sequences are LGHDT and YNNKEL (reference sequence). The CDR3 totals 14 residues. V lost 5 bases, J lost 3 bases, and 13 bases lay in between. The CDR3 DNA reads as TGTGCCAGCAGCTATAGAGGGGGGGACACTGAAGCTTTCTTT. It specifies CASSYRGGDTEAFF.

V and J are TRBV19 and TRBJ1-5, with TRBD1 identical over 12 bases. V lost 5 bases, J lost 6 bases, and 8 bases stayed unmatched. This CDR3 comprises 16 residues. CDR1 and CDR2 from the germline V gene are LNHDA and SQIVND (reference sequence). CDR3 sequence (DNA): TGTGCCAGTAGTGCCCCGGGACAGGGGGCCGGTCAGCCCCAGCATTTT. This sequence encodes CASSAPGQGAGQPQHF.

This chain uses TRBV19 with TRBJ1-6; TRBD1 agrees at 7 bases. With V trimmed by 4 bases and J by 7 bases, 4 bases remained unmatched. The germline V gene encodes CDR1 LNHDA and CDR2 SQIVND (reference sequence). This CDR3 is 14 amino acids long. CDR3 nucleotide sequence: TGTGCCAGTAGTACCACAGGGGACAATTCACCCCTCCACTTT. This sequence encodes CASSTTGDNSPLHF.